These 3 T cell receptor beta chains came from one sample sequenced in a study of control samples from healthy donors and cancer patients. Measured with immunoSEQ multiplex PCR; TCRdb has only the in-frame clones, and not every one. The table includes 200,000 or so clones, around 94% detected once. Sequencing input: blood. These receptors originate from a man aged 45-60 years in good health.

This clone was seen just once. This specimen includes other DNA sequences encoding the same CDR3. The chain combines TRBV2 with TRBJ2-5; D is unclear. This CDR3 has 11 amino acids. V lost 8 bases and J lost 0, with 4 bases in between. Germline loops: CDR1 SNHLY, CDR2 FYNNEI. The CDR3 coding sequence is TGTGCCAGCTCGTACCAAGAGACCCAGTACTTC. It encodes CASSYQETQYF.

This clone was picked up one time. V gene TRBV19 combines with J gene TRBJ1-5; 7 nucleotides match TRBD1. Looked up from germline, CDR1 is LNHDA and CDR2 is SQIVND (reference sequence). V was clipped by 6 bases and J by 4 bases; unmatched bases: 9. The CDR3 extends over 15 amino acids. DNA for the CDR3: TGTGCCAGTAGGTCGACAGGGACAATAAATCAGCCCCAGCATTTT. Its translation: CASRSTGTINQPQHF.

V and J are TRBV24-1 and TRBJ1-1; 8 bases line up with TRBD1. The CDR3 runs 15 residues. V lost 3 bases, J lost 6 bases, and 8 bases stayed unmatched. The germline gives CDR1 KGHDR, CDR2 SFDVKD. Here the CDR3 reads CATSDADRGPAEAFF. The CDR3 DNA reads as TGTGCCACCAGTGATGCTGACAGGGGCCCGGCTGAAGCTTTCTTT.